This TCR beta chain was recorded in a study of PD-1 blockade in classical Hodgkin lymphoma. The germline V gene has CDR1 SGHVS and CDR2 FQNEAQ. The CDR3 runs to 15 residues. With 3 bases removed from V and 0 bases from J, the gap between germline ends came to 9 bases. This clone was detected many times. Antigen specificity is unknown. Findings and caveats of the study: Lower baseline TCR diversity was reported for newly diagnosed patients than for healthy donors. Compared with baseline, CD4+ but not CD8+ TCR diversity had risen significantly by C4D1. The diversity seen at baseline in complete responders resembled that of newly diagnosed patients.

The repertoire was sequenced with immunoSEQ multiplex PCR; TCRdb's copy has only in-frame clones and lacks some. The sample shows 45,000 to 55,000 clones, just under 75% of them seen only once. No patient escaped relapse after autologous stem cell transplantation, and brentuximab vedotin exposure varied. The chain has TRBV7-8 and TRBJ1-5; D gene unclear. This clonotype was sampled from a human donor with classical Hodgkin lymphoma. The sequencing used peripheral blood mononuclear cells (PBMCs), collected before the second cycle of nivolumab. The CDR3 nucleotides are TGTGCCAGCAGCTTGGCGGAACATAGCAATCAGCCCCAGCATTTT. Protein product: CASSLAEHSNQPQHF.